This T cell receptor (beta chain) was retrieved from a study of cytomegalovirus exposure and HLA in healthy donors. The study, taken as a whole, reports: The likely explanation for a cluster of highly shared sequence variants was sequencing artifact. In an earlier analysis, most TCR beta V segments were productive about 87% or about 30% of the time.

Concerning this clone: The antigen remains undetermined.

It was with 60 Vbeta and 13 Jbeta primers that the PCR ran. Clones were sequenced by immunoSEQ multiplex PCR, and TCRdb holds only the in-frame ones, with some missing. Here the sample spans over 100,000 clones, 79% being singletons. The germline V gene has CDR1 MNHEY and CDR2 SVGAGI. The CDR3 is 13 amino acids. The V end lost 7 bases, the J end lost 3 bases, and 12 bases lay between the germline ends. This chain joins TRBV6-5 and TRBJ1-1; D remains unclear. The material sequenced was PBMCs. The sequence derives from a woman aged 18 to 35 in good health and CMV-seropositive. As DNA, the CDR3 is TGTGCCAGCACTGAGACAAGGTACACTGAAGCTTTCTTT. This encodes CASTETRYTEAFF.